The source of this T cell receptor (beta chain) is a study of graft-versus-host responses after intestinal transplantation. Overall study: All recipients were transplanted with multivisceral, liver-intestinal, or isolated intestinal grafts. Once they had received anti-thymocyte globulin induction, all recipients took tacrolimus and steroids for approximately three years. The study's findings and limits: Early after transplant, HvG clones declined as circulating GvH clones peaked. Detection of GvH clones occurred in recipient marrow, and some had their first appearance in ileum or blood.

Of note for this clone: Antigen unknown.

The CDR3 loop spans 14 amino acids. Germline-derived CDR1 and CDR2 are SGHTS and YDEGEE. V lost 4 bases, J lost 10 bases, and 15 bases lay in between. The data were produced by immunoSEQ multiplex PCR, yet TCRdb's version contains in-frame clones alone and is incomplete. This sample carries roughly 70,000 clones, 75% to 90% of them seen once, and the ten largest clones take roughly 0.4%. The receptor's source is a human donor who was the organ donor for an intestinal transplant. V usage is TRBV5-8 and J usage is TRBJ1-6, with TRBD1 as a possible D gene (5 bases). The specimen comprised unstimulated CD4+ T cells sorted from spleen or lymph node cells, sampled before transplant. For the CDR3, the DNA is TGTGCCAGCAGCATCGAAGGACAAAGATCACCCCTCCACTTT. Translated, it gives CASSIEGQRSPLHF.